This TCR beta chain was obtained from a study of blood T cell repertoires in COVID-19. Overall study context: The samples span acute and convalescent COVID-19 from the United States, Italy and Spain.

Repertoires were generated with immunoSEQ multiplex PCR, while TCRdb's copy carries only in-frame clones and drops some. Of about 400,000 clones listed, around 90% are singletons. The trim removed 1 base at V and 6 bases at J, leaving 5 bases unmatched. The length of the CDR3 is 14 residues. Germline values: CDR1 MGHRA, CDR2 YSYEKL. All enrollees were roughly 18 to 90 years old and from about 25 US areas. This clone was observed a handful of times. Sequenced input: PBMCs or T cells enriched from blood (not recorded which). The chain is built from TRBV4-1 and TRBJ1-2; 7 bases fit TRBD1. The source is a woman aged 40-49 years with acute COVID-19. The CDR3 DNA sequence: TGCGCCAGCAGCCAAGTCGGGACAGCGAATGGCTACACCTTC. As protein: CASSQVGTANGYTF.